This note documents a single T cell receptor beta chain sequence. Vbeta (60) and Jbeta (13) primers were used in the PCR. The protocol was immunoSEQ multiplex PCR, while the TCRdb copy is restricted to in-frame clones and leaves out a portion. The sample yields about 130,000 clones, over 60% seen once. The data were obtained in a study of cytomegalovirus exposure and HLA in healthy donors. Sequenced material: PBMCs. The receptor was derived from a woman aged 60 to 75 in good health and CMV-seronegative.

The CDR3 sequence is CASSPRAAKNIQYF. Written as DNA, the CDR3 is TGTGCCAGTAGTCCCAGGGCTGCCAAAAACATTCAGTACTTC. The chain carries TRBV2 and TRBJ2-4, with D perhaps TRBD1 (5 bases). This CDR3 contains 14 residues. Germline V gene lookup returns CDR1 SNHLY and CDR2 FYNNEI. The V and J ends lost 9 bases and 1 base respectively, with 13 bases between them.